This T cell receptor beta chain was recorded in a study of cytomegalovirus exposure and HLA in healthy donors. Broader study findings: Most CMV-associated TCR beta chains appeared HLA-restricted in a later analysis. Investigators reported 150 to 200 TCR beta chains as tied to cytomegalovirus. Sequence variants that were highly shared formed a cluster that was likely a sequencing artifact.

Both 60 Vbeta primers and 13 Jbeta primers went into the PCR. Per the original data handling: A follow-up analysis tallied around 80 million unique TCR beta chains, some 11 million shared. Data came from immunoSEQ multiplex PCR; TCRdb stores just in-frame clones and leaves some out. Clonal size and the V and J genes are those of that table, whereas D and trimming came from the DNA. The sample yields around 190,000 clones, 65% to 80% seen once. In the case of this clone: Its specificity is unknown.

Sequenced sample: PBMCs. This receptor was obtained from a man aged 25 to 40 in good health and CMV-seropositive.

CDR3 nucleotide sequence: TGCGCCAGCAGCTTGGAGGACGGGGGCAATCAGCCCCAGCATTTT. It yields the protein CASSLEDGGNQPQHF. The V call is TRBV5-1, the J call TRBJ1-5, with D hard to call. V lost 0 bases, J lost 2 bases, and 9 bases lay in between. Germline loops: CDR1 SGHRS, CDR2 YFSETQ. The CDR3 sequence is 15 residues long.